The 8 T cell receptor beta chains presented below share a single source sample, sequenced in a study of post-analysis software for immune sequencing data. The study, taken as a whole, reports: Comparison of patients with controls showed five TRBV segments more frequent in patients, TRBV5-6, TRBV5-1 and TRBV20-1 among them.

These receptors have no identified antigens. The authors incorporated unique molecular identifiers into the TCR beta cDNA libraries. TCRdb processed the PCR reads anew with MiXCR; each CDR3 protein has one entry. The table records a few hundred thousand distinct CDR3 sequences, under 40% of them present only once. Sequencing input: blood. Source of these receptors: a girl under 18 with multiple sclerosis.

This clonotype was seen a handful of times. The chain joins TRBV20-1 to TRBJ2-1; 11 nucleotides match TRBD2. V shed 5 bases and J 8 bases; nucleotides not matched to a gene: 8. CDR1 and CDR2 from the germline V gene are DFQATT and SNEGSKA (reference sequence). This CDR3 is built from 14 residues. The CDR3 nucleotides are TGCAGTGCTTGGGGACTAGCGGTGACTCATGAGCAGTTCTTC. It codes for CSAWGLAVTHEQFF.

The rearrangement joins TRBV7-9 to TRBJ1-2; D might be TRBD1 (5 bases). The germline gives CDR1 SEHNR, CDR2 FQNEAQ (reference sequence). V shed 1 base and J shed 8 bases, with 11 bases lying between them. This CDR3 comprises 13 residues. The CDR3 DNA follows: TGTGCCAGCAGCTTAGGGGGCGTACCGGGCTACACCTTC. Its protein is CASSLGGVPGYTF.

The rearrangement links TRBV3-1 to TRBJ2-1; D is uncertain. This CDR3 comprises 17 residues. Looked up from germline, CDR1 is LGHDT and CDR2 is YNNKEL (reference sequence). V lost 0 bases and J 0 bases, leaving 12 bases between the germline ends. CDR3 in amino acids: CASSQDWAVLSYNEQFF. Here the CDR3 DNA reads TGTGCCAGCAGCCAAGATTGGGCAGTCCTCTCCTACAATGAGCAGTTCTTC.

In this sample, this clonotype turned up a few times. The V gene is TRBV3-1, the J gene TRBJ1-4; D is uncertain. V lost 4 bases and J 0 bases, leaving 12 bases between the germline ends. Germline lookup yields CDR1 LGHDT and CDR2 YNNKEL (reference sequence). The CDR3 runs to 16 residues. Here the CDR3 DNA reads TGTGCCAGCAGCCGCGAGGGAGGAACAACTAATGAAAAACTGTTTTTT. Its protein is CASSREGGTTNEKLFF.

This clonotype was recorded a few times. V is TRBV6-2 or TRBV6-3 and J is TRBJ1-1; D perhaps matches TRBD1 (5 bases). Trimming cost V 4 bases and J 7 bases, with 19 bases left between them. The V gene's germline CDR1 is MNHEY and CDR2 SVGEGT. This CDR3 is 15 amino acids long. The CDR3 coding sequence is TGTGCCAGCAGTTTACTACAGGACACCTGGGGTGAAGCTTTCTTT. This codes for CASSLLQDTWGEAFF.

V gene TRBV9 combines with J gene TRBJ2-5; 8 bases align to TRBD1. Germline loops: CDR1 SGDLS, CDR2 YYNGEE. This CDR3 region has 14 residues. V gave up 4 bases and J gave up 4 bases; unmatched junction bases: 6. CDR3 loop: CASSMGQEGETQYF. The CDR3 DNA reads TGTGCCAGCAGCATGGGACAGGAAGGAGAGACCCAGTACTTC. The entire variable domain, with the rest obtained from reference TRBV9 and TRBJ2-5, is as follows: DSGVTQTPKHLITATGQRVTLRCSPRSGDLSVYWYQQSLDQGLQFLIQYYNGEERAKGNILERFSAQQFPDLHSELNLSSLELGDSALYFCASSMGQEGETQYFGPGTRLLVL.

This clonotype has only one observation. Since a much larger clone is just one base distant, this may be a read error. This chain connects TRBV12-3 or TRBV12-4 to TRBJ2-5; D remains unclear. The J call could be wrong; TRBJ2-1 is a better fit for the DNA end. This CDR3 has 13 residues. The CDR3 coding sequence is TGTGCCAGCAGTTTACCCCCCCAAGAGACCCAGTTCTTC. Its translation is CASSLPPQETQFF.

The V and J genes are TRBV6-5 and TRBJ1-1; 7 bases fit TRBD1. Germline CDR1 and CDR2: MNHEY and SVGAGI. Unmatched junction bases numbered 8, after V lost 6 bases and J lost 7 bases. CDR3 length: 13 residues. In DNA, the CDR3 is TGTGCCAGCAGCAGGGGACAGTGGAGTGAAGCTTTCTTT. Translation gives CASSRGQWSEAFF.